This TCR beta chain was obtained from a study of blood T cell repertoires in COVID-19. Overall study context: T cells, B-cell-depleted T cells, or PBMCs supplied cDNA or gDNA.

Sequenced by immunoSEQ multiplex PCR; TCRdb stores in-frame clones only, minus some. The sample lists about 370,000 clones, 80% to 90% occurring once. The V gene's germline CDR1 is LGHDT and CDR2 YNNKEL (reference sequence). This CDR3 is built from 15 residues. Trimming took 2 bases from V and 8 from J; bases not matched to a gene: 11. The sample consisted of PBMCs or T cells enriched from blood (not recorded which). The receptor was derived from a man aged 18 to 35 who had recovered from COVID-19. The chain employs TRBV3-1 (or the pseudogene TRBV3-2) and TRBJ1-2; 7 bases align to TRBD1. The CDR3 loop is CASSQPGQAGGGYTF. CDR3 in DNA: TGTGCCAGCAGCCAACCTGGACAGGCGGGTGGGGGCTACACCTTC.